The next 26 T cell receptor beta chains were all read from a single sample in a study of CD4+ T cells in melanoma. Using immunoSEQ multiplex PCR, the repertoire was profiled, and TCRdb retains in-frame clones only, with some absent. The sample includes 10,000 or so clones, less than 80% of them seen just once. The sample was cells from a culture (not recorded whether cultured in vitro). These receptors originate from a human donor with melanoma.

The CDR3 nucleotides are TGTGCCAGCAGCTTACCCAGGGGACAGTCCAACGAGCAGTACTTC. This codes for CASSLPRGQSNEQYF. This chain links TRBV7-9 with TRBJ2-7; 7 bases match TRBD1. With 2 bases clipped from V and 5 bases from J, the junction kept 9 bases outside the gene matches. Per germline, CDR1 SEHNR and CDR2 FQNEAQ (reference sequence). This CDR3 has 15 amino acids.

The CDR3 region has the DNA TGTGCCATCTCAACGGGGGGCTCTCTTGGCGAGCAGTACTTC. Translating gives CAISTGGSLGEQYF. The V gene is TRBV10-3, the J gene TRBJ2-7; tentative D call: TRBD2 (7 bases). This CDR3 is 14 amino acids long. Germline V CDR1 and CDR2: ENHRY, SYGVKD. Trimming stripped 8 bases from V and 6 bases from J, with 20 bases between.

The V and J genes are TRBV5-1 and TRBJ2-5; the D is unclear. This CDR3 is built from 14 residues. Germline lookup yields CDR1 SGHRS and CDR2 YFSETQ. The V gene lost 0 bases and the J gene lost 1 base, with 7 bases spanning the gap. The CDR3 coding sequence is TGCGCCAGCAGCTTGGCCCAGATCCAAGAGACCCAGTACTTC. This gives the protein CASSLAQIQETQYF.

This clone was seen only a few times. The V gene is TRBV5-6, the J gene TRBJ1-1, with D possibly matching TRBD1 (5 bases). Germline loops: CDR1 SGHDT, CDR2 YYEEEE. V lost 1 base and J 10 bases, leaving 14 bases between the germline ends. CDR3 length: 13 amino acids. The CDR3 nucleotides read TGTGCCAGCAGCTTGACAGGTACGTCGCGAGCTTTCTTT. Translation: CASSLTGTSRAFF.

The genes are TRBV7-8 and TRBJ2-2; tentatively, D is TRBD1 or TRBD2 (5 bases each). This CDR3 is built from 14 residues. Germline V gene lookup returns CDR1 SGHVS and CDR2 FQNEAQ. V lost 3 bases to trimming and J lost 9 bases, with 14 bases between them. CDR3 amino acids: CASSLNPGTRELFF. CDR3 DNA sequence: TGTGCCAGCAGCTTGAACCCCGGGACCCGGGAGCTGTTTTTT.

This clone was counted only a few times. This chain links TRBV6-5 with TRBJ1-4; TRBD1 might be the D (5 bases). Germline assignment: CDR1 MNHEY and CDR2 SVGAGI. CDR3 size: 14 residues. Trimming removed 7 bases from V and 0 bases from J, with 9 bases in between. The CDR3 sequence is CASTAQATNEKLFF. In DNA form, the CDR3 reads TGTGCCAGCACCGCACAGGCAACTAATGAAAAACTGTTTTTT.

This clone was recorded only once. The J gene is TRBJ2-1, the V gene TRBV2; TRBD1 matches 8 bases. CDR3 length equals 15 residues. Germline V gene data show CDR1 as SNHLY and CDR2 as FYNNEI. Germline trimming cut 7 bases from V and 7 bases from J; bases unmatched to any gene: 12. This CDR3 reads CASTTTGARGNEQFF. The CDR3 DNA sequence: TGTGCCAGCACTACGACAGGGGCGAGGGGGAATGAGCAGTTCTTC.

This rearrangement joins TRBV7-9 to TRBJ1-1; a possible D gene is TRBD1 (5 bases). V was pared by 0 bases and J by 5 bases, with 16 bases between. Germline lookup yields CDR1 SEHNR and CDR2 FQNEAQ (reference sequence). This CDR3 spans 16 amino acids. CDR3 sequence (DNA): TGTGCCAGCAGCTTAGCAGAGGTGGGGGGGAGGACTGAAGCTTTCTTT. It translates to CASSLAEVGGRTEAFF.

This clone was seen a handful of times. This chain uses TRBV2 with TRBJ1-6; D not resolved. Trimming took 10 bases from V and 0 from J, leaving 13 bases between them. Germline lookup yields CDR1 SNHLY and CDR2 FYNNEI. The CDR3 consists of 15 residues. In DNA form, the CDR3 reads TGTGCCACCAAGCGTAGCAGCTCCTATAATTCACCCCTCCACTTT. Its translation: CATKRSSSYNSPLHF.

This chain connects TRBV6-1 to TRBJ2-7; 12 nucleotides agree with TRBD2. Germline trimming cut 4 bases from V and 9 bases from J; bases unmatched to any gene: 1. Germline V gene lookup returns CDR1 MNHNS and CDR2 SASEGT. This CDR3 spans 12 amino acids. CDR3 residues: CASSVTSGGQYF. CDR3 in DNA: TGTGCCAGCAGTGTGACTAGCGGGGGGCAGTACTTC.

The chain uses TRBV6-4 and TRBJ1-5; 7 bases are shared with TRBD1. This CDR3 is built from 13 residues. Germline V gene sequence: CDR1 MRHNA, CDR2 SNTAGT. V trimming: 9 bases; J trimming: 2 bases; junction bases outside the gene matches: 4. The CDR3 DNA sequence: TGTGCCAGTGGTACAGGGGGCAATCAGCCCCAGCATTTT. Residues: CASGTGGNQPQHF.

The chain joins TRBV30 to TRBJ1-2; D is unresolved. Germline CDR1 reads GTSNPN; CDR2 reads SVGIG (reference sequence). The CDR3 is made up of 14 amino acids. V was pared by 8 bases and J by 2 bases, with 18 bases between. The CDR3 region has the DNA TGTGCCCTGGGCGGGTATGTGATAAACTATGGCTACACCTTC. Translating gives CALGGYVINYGYTF.

This chain connects TRBV2 to TRBJ1-5; 8 bases are shared with TRBD1. The V and J ends lost 7 bases and 8 bases, in that order; junction bases with no gene match: 19. The CDR3 length is 17 residues. Germline CDR1 is SNHLY and CDR2 is FYNNEI. This CDR3 is CASTLSPRRDRNKPQHF. The CDR3 coding sequence is TGTGCCAGCACCTTATCCCCCCGGAGGGACAGGAATAAGCCCCAGCATTTT.

This chain uses TRBV5-1 with TRBJ2-2; TRBD1 agrees at 7 bases. The trim removed 4 bases at V and 3 bases at J, leaving 6 bases unmatched. The V gene's germline CDR1 is SGHRS and CDR2 YFSETQ. This CDR3 region has 15 residues. The CDR3 is CASSTRTGYTGELFF. Written as DNA, the CDR3 is TGCGCCAGCAGCACAAGGACAGGATACACCGGGGAGCTGTTTTTT. Using reference TRBV5-1 and TRBJ2-2 for the parts outside the CDR3, the full variable domain is KAGVTQTPRYLIKTRGQQVTLSCSPISGHRSVSWYQQTPGQGLQFLFEYFSETQRNKGNFPGRFSGRQFSNSRSEMNVSTLELGDSALYLCASSTRTGYTGELFFGEGSRLTVL.

This clone was found once. V gene TRBV10-3 combines with J gene TRBJ1-2; the D gene is possibly TRBD1 (5 bases). Looked up from germline, CDR1 is ENHRY and CDR2 is SYGVKD. This CDR3 is 12 amino acids long. The V gene lost 5 bases and the J gene lost 6 bases, with 10 bases spanning the gap. The CDR3 nucleotides read TGTGCCATCAGTAGGGGCCTTGATGGCTACACCTTC. Its translation is CAISRGLDGYTF.

The V and J genes are TRBV11-2 and TRBJ2-5, with 9 bases matching TRBD2. CDR3 length: 16 amino acids. CDR1 and CDR2 (germline): SGHAT, FQNNGV. The junction had 16 bases not matched to a gene; V was cut back by 10 bases and J by 4 bases. CDR3 sequence (DNA): TGTGCCACCCAGCGGGGGGCGAGCGGGGATGGAGAGACCCAGTACTTC. The encoded protein is CATQRGASGDGETQYF.

This clone has just a few counts. This chain connects TRBV5-1 to TRBJ1-1; 9 bases are a match to TRBD1. From germline, CDR1 is SGHRS and CDR2 YFSETQ. Trimming at V came to 4 bases and at J to 5 bases, leaving 6 bases not matched to a gene. The CDR3 has 14 amino acids. The CDR3 nucleotides are TGCGCCAGCAGCACGGGACAGGGTAGAACTGAAGCTTTCTTT. Encoded protein: CASSTGQGRTEAFF.

The chain employs TRBV10-1 and TRBJ2-1; TRBD2 matches 8 bases. V was clipped by 3 bases and J by 7 bases; unmatched bases: 8. Germline loops: CDR1 WNHNN, CDR2 SYGVQD (reference sequence). CDR3 size: 15 residues. The CDR3 region is CASSDERGLRNEQFF. The CDR3 DNA reads as TGCGCCAGCAGTGACGAGCGGGGGTTACGGAATGAGCAGTTCTTC.

The V call is TRBV7-8, the J call TRBJ2-1, with 7 bases identical to TRBD1. This CDR3 contains 14 residues. J lost 5 bases, V lost 6 bases, and 7 bases had no gene match. Germline lookup yields CDR1 SGHVS and CDR2 FQNEAQ. The CDR3 region is CASRETGRNNEQFF. The CDR3 DNA follows: TGTGCCAGCAGGGAGACAGGGCGCAACAATGAGCAGTTCTTC.

The table lists this clone with a count of one. This rearrangement joins TRBV6-5 to TRBJ2-4, with a tentative D call TRBD2 (7 bases). V lost 5 bases to trimming and J lost 3 bases, with 11 bases between them. Germline values: CDR1 MNHEY, CDR2 SVGAGI. The CDR3 extends over 14 amino acids. The CDR3 protein is CASSPGDYKNIQYF. The CDR3, as DNA: TGTGCCAGCAGTCCAGGGGACTACAAAAACATTCAGTACTTC.

V gene TRBV4-2 combines with J gene TRBJ2-5; the match to TRBD2 covers 8 bases. Germline lookup yields CDR1 LGHNA and CDR2 YNFKEQ. Germline trimming cut 5 bases from V and 2 bases from J; bases unmatched to any gene: 7. The CDR3 extends over 15 amino acids. CDR3 amino acids: CASSWPGTRQETQYF. DNA for the CDR3: TGTGCCAGCAGCTGGCCCGGGACTAGACAAGAGACCCAGTACTTC.

The CDR3 DNA is TGTGCCAGCTCACCGGGGGCATCAGGTGAAGCTTTCTTT. Translation gives CASSPGASGEAFF. This chain joins TRBV18 and TRBJ1-1; tentative D call: TRBD1 (6 bases). This CDR3 is 13 amino acids long. Between the trimmed V and J ends, which lost 3 bases and 7 bases, there was a span of 12 bases. Germline values: CDR1 KGHSH, CDR2 LQKENI.

The chain recombines TRBV14 with TRBJ2-7; D is unresolved. V lost 1 base, J lost 2 bases, and 6 bases lay in between. This CDR3 region has 13 residues. The germline V gene has CDR1 SGHDN and CDR2 FVKESK. Written as DNA, the CDR3 is TGTGCCAGCAGCCAAGTAAGGGCCTACGAGCAGTACTTC. Protein product: CASSQVRAYEQYF. The variable domain in full, with the rest retrieved from reference TRBV14 and TRBJ2-7, is EAGVTQFPSHSVIEKGQTVTLRCDPISGHDNLYWYRRVMGKEIKFLLHFVKESKQDESGMPNNRFLAERTGGTYSTLKVQPAELEDSGVYFCASSQVRAYEQYFGPGTRLTVT.

CDR3 region: CASSRGLAGETQYF. CDR3 DNA sequence: TGTGCCAGCAGTCGCGGACTAGCAGGCGAGACCCAGTACTTC. The chain is built from TRBV2 and TRBJ2-5; 8 positions match TRBD2. Losses at the gene ends were 5 bases for V and 5 bases for J; bases not matched to a gene: 7. Germline CDR1 and CDR2: SNHLY and FYNNEI. CDR3 length: 14 residues.

The rearrangement links TRBV5-1 to TRBJ2-4; D gene ambiguous. Deletions cut 4 bases from V and 6 bases from J, with 14 bases between. The CDR3 runs to 14 residues. From germline, CDR1 is SGHRS and CDR2 YFSETQ. The CDR3 loop reads CASSPDPPINIQYF. The CDR3 DNA sequence: TGCGCCAGCAGCCCCGATCCCCCCATAAACATTCAGTACTTC.

The chain carries TRBV7-9 and TRBJ1-2; D might be TRBD1 (6 bases). Per germline, CDR1 SEHNR and CDR2 FQNEAQ (reference sequence). The V end lost 2 bases, the J end lost 8 bases, and 21 bases lay between the germline ends. The CDR3 contains 16 residues. For the CDR3, the DNA is TGTGCCAGCAGCTTACCCCCGTCCTGGGGGGCAGGAGGCTACACCTTC. Its protein is CASSLPPSWGAGGYTF. The entire variable domain, with the rest obtained from reference TRBV7-9 and TRBJ1-2, is as follows: DTGVSQNPRHKITKRGQNVTFRCDPISEHNRLYWYRQTLGQGPEFLTYFQNEAQLEKSRLLSDRFSAERPKGSFSTLEIQRTEQGDSAMYLCASSLPPSWGAGGYTFGSGTRLTVV.